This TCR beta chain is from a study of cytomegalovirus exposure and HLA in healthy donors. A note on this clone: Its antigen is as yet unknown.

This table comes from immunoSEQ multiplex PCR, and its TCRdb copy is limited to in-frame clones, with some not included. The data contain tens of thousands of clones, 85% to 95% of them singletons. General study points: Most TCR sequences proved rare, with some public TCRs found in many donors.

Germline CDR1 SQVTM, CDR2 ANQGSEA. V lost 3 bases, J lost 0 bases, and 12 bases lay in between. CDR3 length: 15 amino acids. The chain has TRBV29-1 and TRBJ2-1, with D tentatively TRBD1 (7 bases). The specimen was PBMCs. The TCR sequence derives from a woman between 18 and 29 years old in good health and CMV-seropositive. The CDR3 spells CSVEEGAGSYNEQFF. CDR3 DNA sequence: TGCAGCGTTGAGGAGGGGGCTGGCTCCTACAATGAGCAGTTCTTC.